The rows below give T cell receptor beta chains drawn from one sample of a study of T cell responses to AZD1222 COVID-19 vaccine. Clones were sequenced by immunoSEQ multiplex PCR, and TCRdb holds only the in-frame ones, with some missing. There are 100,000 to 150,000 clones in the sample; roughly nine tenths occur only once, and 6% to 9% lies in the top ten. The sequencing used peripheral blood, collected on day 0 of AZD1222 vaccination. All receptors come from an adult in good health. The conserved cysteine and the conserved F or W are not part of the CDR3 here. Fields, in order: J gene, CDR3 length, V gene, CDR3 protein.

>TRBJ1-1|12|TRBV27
ASSGVTGGTEAF
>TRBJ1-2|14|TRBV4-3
ASSQGGGPSPYGYT
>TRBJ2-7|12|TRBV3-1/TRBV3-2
ASSRGTRGYEQY
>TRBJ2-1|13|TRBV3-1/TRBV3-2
ASSRTSGSYNEQF
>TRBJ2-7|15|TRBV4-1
ASSQDRLGLAGLEQY
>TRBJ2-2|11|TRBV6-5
ASSLTETGELF
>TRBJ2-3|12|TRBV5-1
ASSFDPHTDTQY
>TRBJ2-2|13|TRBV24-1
ATRQAGVETGELF
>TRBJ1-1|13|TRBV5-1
ASSLGEGGYAEAF
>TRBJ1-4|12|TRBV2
ASSDPTGSEKLF
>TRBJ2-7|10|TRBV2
ASSELDYEQY
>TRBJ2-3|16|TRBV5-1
ASSPGTGLSQWTDTQY
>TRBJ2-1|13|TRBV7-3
ASSLMATSGNEQF
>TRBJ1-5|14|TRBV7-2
ASSLDRGWGNQPQH
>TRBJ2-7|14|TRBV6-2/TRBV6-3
ASSYSLQGPTYEQY
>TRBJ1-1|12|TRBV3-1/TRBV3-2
ASSHSPGGPEAF
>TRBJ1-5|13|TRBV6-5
ASSLTRDGNQPQH
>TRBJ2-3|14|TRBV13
ASSSGLAGGTDTQY
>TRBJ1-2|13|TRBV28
ASSLFSRQVVGYT
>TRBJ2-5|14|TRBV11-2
ASSLVQLLGQETQY
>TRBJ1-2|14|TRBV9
ASSVMIGELVYGYT
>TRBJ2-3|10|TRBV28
ASSSPQRTQY
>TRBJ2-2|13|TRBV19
ASRKSGGITGELF
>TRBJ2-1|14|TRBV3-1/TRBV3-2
ASSQESGSMYNEQF
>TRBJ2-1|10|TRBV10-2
ASSDPSAGQF
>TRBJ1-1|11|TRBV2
ASSGKLNTEAF
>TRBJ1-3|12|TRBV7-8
ASSLQSTGNTIY
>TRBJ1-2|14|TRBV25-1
ASSEYFGDRTTGYT
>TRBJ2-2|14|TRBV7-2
ASSPGDRVITGELF
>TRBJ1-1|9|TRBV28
ASSSRAEAF
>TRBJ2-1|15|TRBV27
ASSLLTGTGGRNEQF
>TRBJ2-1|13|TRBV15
ATSRDVGGDNEQF
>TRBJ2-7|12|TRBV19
ASSTNRDSYEQY
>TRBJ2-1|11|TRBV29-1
SVYQGRGNEQF
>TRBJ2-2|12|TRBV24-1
ATGTATNTGELF
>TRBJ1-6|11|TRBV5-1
ASRRETPSDLH
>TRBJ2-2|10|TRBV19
ATEGGFGELF
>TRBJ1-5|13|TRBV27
ASRQGRVSNQPQH
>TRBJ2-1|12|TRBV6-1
ASSGGLEMSEQF
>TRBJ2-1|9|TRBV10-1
ASSVNNEQF
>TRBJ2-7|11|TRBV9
ASSVGGGVEQY
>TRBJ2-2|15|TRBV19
ASSPQGAGANTGELF
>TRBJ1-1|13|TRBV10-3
AISGQGGENTEAF
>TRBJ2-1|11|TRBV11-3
ASSKGPYNEQF
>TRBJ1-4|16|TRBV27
ASSLGVPRGPTNEKLF
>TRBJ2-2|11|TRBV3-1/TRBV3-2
ASSVQNTGELF
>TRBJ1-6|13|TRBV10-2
ASSDKGQGNSPLH
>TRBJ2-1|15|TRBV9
ASSFLPGTGGHNEQF
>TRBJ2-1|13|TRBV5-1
ASSWQRSSYNEQF
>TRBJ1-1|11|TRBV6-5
ASSSTLNTEAF
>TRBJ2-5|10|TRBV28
ASSTASETQY
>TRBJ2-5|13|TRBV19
ASSQDRGLQETQY
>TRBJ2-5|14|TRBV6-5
ASSSLPGTGQETQY
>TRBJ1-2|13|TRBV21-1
ASSKAVTEARGYT
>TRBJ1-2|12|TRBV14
ASSQKGQNYGYT
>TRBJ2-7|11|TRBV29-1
SVDRGPNYEQY
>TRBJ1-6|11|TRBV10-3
AGKGQENSPLH
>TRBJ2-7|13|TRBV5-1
ASSRTGDGTYEQY
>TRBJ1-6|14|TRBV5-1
ASSLGLDRGFSPLH
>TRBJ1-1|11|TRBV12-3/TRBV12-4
ASSSTGNTEAF